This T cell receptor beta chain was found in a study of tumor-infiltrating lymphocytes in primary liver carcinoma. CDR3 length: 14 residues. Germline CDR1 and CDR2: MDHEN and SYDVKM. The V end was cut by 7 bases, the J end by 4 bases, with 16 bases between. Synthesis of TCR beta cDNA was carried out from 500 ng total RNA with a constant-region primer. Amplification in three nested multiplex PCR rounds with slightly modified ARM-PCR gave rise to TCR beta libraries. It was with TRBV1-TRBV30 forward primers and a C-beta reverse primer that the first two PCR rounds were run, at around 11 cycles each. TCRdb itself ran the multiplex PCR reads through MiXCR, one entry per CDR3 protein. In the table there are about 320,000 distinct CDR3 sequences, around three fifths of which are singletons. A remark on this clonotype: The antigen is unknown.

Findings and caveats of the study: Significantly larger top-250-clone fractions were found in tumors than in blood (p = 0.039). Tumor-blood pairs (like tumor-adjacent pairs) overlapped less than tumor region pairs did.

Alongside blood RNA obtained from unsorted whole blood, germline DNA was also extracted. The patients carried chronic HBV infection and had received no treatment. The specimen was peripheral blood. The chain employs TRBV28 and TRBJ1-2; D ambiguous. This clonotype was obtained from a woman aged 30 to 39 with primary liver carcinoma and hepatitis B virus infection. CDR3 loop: CASTPRGRSYGYTF. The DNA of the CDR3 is TGTGCCAGCACCCCCCGGGGTCGGAGCTATGGCTACACCTTC.